The 11 T cell receptor beta chains below come from one sample, sequenced in a study of Graves' ophthalmopathy and Graves' hyperthyroidism. Scientists amplified the TCR beta CDR3 regions from RNA transcripts. The workflow started with a first-round RT-PCR run with HTBI primers and then moved on to a second-round multiplex PCR. Each CDR3 protein gets one entry after TCRdb re-called the multiplex PCR reads with MiXCR. The sample includes about 640,000 distinct CDR3 sequences, roughly two fifths seen only once; the top ten take over 2.5%. The sample was peripheral blood. These receptors all come from an adult man with Graves' ophthalmopathy.

This clonotype has more than one count but fewer than ten. The rearrangement uses TRBV13 and TRBJ1-1, with D unresolved. Germline CDR1 and CDR2: PRHDT and FYEKMQ (reference sequence). The CDR3 loop spans 14 amino acids. V was trimmed by 0 bases and J by 6 bases, leaving 11 bases between them. In DNA form, the CDR3 reads TGTGCCAGCAGCTTAGGGATCGGTGTTCCTGAAGCTTTCTTT. Its protein product is CASSLGIGVPEAFF.

In its sample, this clonotype was seen many times. This chain connects TRBV7-6 to TRBJ2-2; weak D call: TRBD2 (7 bases). The V end lost 5 bases, the J end lost 6 bases, and 10 bases lay between the germline ends. CDR1 is SGHVS and CDR2 is FNYEAQ in the germline V gene. This CDR3 has 13 amino acids. CDR3 nucleotide sequence: TGTGCCAGCAGCGAAGGGGGGGCCGGGGAGCTGTTTTTT. Encoded protein: CASSEGGAGELFF.

This clonotype was detected ten times or more. This chain uses TRBV9 with TRBJ1-2, with 8 bases aligning to TRBD1. The germline CDR1 and CDR2 sequences are SGDLS and YYNGEE. The CDR3 spans 17 residues. The J segment lost 2 bases and the V segment lost 6 bases, leaving 15 bases of the junction unmatched. Written as DNA, the CDR3 is TGTGCCAGCACTTATGGACAGGGAGGGCCTATCAACTATGGCTACACCTTC. It is translated as CASTYGQGGPINYGYTF.

Points on this clonotype: Since the CDR3 does not end with the conserved phenylalanine or tryptophan, this likely comes from a read error. The chain is built from TRBV7-3 and TRBJ2-7; no firm D call. V lost 0 bases and J 0 bases, leaving 12 bases between the germline ends. Germline V gene sequence: CDR1 SGHTA, CDR2 FQGTGA. CDR3 size: 16 residues. The CDR3 reads CASSLTVSTCSYEQYC. The CDR3 DNA reads as TGTGCCAGCAGCTTAACGGTGTCAACCTGCTCCTACGAGCAGTACTGC.

The V gene is TRBV6-5, the J gene TRBJ2-5, with 9 bases matching TRBD1. This CDR3 has 16 amino acids. Germline CDR1 and CDR2: MNHEY and SVGAGI. V dropped 6 bases and J dropped 4; count of bases not matched to a gene: 12. CDR3 amino acids: CASSAVTGGIRETQYF. The CDR3 nucleotides are TGTGCCAGCAGCGCTGTGACAGGGGGTATACGAGAGACCCAGTACTTC.

This clonotype was counted many times. The chain combines TRBV12-3 or TRBV12-4 with TRBJ1-3; D is perhaps TRBD1 (5 bases). This CDR3 has 13 residues. The ends were cut back, 6 bases at V and 4 bases at J, with 10 bases in the middle. CDR3 sequence reads: CASSRVSGNTIYF. CDR3 in DNA: TGTGCCAGCAGCAGGGTTTCCGGAAACACCATATATTTT.

As concerns this clonotype: A much more abundant neighbour one base away suggests this may be a read error. CDR3 bases: TGTACCAGCAGGGGCAGGGTTTCGGACGAGCAGTACTTC. Encoded protein: CTSRGRVSDEQYF. J is TRBJ2-7 and V is TRBV10-3, with D tentatively TRBD1 (6 bases). The CDR3 consists of 13 residues. CDR1 and CDR2 (germline): ENHRY, SYGVKD.

The chain carries TRBV29-1 and TRBJ1-2; TRBD1 matches 7 bases. This CDR3 spans 12 amino acids. Unmatched junction bases numbered 5, after V lost 8 bases and J lost 2 bases. CDR1 is SQVTM, CDR2 ANQGSEA, per germline. In DNA, the CDR3 is TGCAGCTCGGGACAGCTGAACTATGGCTACACCTTC. Translation: CSSGQLNYGYTF.

This chain connects TRBV29-1 to TRBJ2-5, with 9 bases matching TRBD2. The CDR3 length is 12 residues. From germline, CDR1 is SQVTM and CDR2 ANQGSEA. V was pared by 5 bases and J by 4 bases, with 2 bases of the junction left unmatched. CDR3 in amino acids: CSVPGLAETQYF. In nucleotides, the CDR3 is TGCAGCGTTCCGGGACTAGCAGAGACCCAGTACTTC.

This clonotype was seen repeatedly, ten times or more. CDR3 residues: CASSVQGKELFF. CDR3 nucleotide sequence: TGTGCCAGCAGCGTACAGGGGAAGGAGCTGTTTTTT. V gene TRBV9 combines with J gene TRBJ2-2, with D possibly matching TRBD1 (6 bases). Germline V gene lookup returns CDR1 SGDLS and CDR2 YYNGEE. The CDR3 is made up of 12 amino acids. V lost 1 base and J 10 bases, leaving 8 bases between the germline ends.

The chain carries TRBV29-1 and TRBJ1-2, with a weak D call TRBD1 (5 bases). Germline assignment: CDR1 SQVTM and CDR2 ANQGSEA. This CDR3 region has 12 residues. Trimming pared 6 bases from V and 4 bases from J, leaving 12 bases between. CDR3 sequence: CSVGRGSYGYTF. Written as DNA, the CDR3 is TGCAGCGTGGGCCGGGGGAGCTATGGCTACACCTTC.